This passage covers 2 T cell receptor beta chains from one sample sequenced in a study of T cells in Graves' hyperthyroidism and ophthalmopathy. RNA transcripts yielded amplified TCR beta CDR3 regions. The primer set for the first-round RT-PCR of the TCR CDR3 was HTBI. TCRdb reprocessed the multiplex PCR reads with MiXCR, giving one entry per CDR3 protein. The sample holds roughly 630,000 distinct CDR3 sequences; 15% to 19% are singletons and the top ten take under 8%. Sequencing was carried out using blood. The receptors derive from a woman in her 30s with Graves' hyperthyroidism.

This clonotype was observed at least ten times. The V and J genes are TRBV7-2 and TRBJ1-3; no firm D call. CDR1 and CDR2 from the germline V gene are SGHTA and FQGNSA. This CDR3 spans 17 amino acids. Trimming shortened V by 5 bases and J by 4 bases, and 21 bases separated the two germline ends. The CDR3 DNA reads as TGTGCCAGCAGCACTACCCGGGTCTCAGAAACCGGAAACACCATATATTTT. As protein: CASSTTRVSETGNTIYF.

At least ten counts were recorded for this clonotype. This chain links TRBV28 with TRBJ2-3; 12 bases align to TRBD2. J gave up 7 bases and V 6 bases, and 11 bases lay outside the gene matches. CDR3 size: 16 residues. The germline V gene has CDR1 MDHEN and CDR2 SYDVKM. The CDR3 loop is CASSQKLAGGRHTQYF. The CDR3 DNA follows: TGTGCCAGCAGCCAGAAACTAGCGGGGGGCAGGCATACGCAGTATTTT.